These 27 T cell receptor beta chains originate from one sample sequenced in a study of blood T cell repertoires in COVID-19. Measured with immunoSEQ multiplex PCR; TCRdb has only the in-frame clones, and not every one. The data contain 45,000 to 60,000 clones, roughly 80% of them singletons. Sequences were obtained from peripheral blood. Receptor source: an older man with COVID-19, enrolled during active disease.

The chain carries TRBV3-1 (or the pseudogene TRBV3-2) and TRBJ2-5; D is uncertain. The CDR3 has 14 residues. Trimming left V 4 bases short and J 5 bases short, with 14 bases between. From germline, CDR1 is LGHDT and CDR2 YNNKEL (reference sequence). CDR3 amino acids: CASSPQHLRETQYF. In DNA, the CDR3 is TGTGCCAGCAGCCCCCAGCATCTGCGGGAGACCCAGTACTTC.

The chain recombines TRBV7-2 with TRBJ1-6; the match to TRBD1 covers 9 bases. This CDR3 is 16 amino acids long. V shed 5 bases and J 7 bases; nucleotides not matched to a gene: 9. CDR1 is SGHTA, CDR2 FQGNSA, per germline. Here the CDR3 reads CASSLTGGVVNSPLHF. CDR3 coding DNA: TGTGCCAGCAGCCTGACAGGGGGGGTAGTCAATTCACCCCTCCACTTT. Full variable domain (remainder filled in from reference TRBV7-2 and TRBJ1-6): GAGVSQSPSNKVTEKGKDVELRCDPISGHTALYWYRQSLGQGLEFLIYFQGNSAPDKSGLPSDRFSAERTGGSVSTLTIQRTQQEDSAVYLCASSLTGGVVNSPLHFGNGTRLTVT.

The chain joins TRBV19 to TRBJ1-2, with a weak D call TRBD1 (5 bases). CDR1 LNHDA and CDR2 SQIVND come from the germline V gene (reference sequence). The CDR3 is 11 residues long. V shed 5 bases and J shed 7 bases, with 8 bases lying between them. CDR3 in amino acids: CASSSGSGYTF. The CDR3 DNA sequence: TGTGCCAGTAGTTCAGGGTCTGGCTACACCTTC.

This chain joins TRBV7-2 and TRBJ1-2, with 10 bases aligning to TRBD1. This CDR3 is built from 17 residues. Per germline, CDR1 SGHTA and CDR2 FQGNSA. The V and J ends lost 0 bases and 7 bases, in that order; junction bases with no gene match: 11. This chain's CDR3 is CASSLAGTGAYVSGYTF. CDR3 coding DNA: TGTGCCAGCAGCTTAGCCGGGACAGGGGCGTACGTTTCTGGCTACACCTTC. Drawing the rest from reference TRBV7-2 and TRBJ1-2, the complete variable domain is GAGVSQSPSNKVTEKGKDVELRCDPISGHTALYWYRQSLGQGLEFLIYFQGNSAPDKSGLPSDRFSAERTGGSVSTLTIQRTQQEDSAVYLCASSLAGTGAYVSGYTFGSGTRLTVV.

This clone was detected a few times. The CDR3 reads CAISDKQGATEAFF. The CDR3 coding sequence is TGTGCCATCAGTGATAAACAGGGTGCCACTGAAGCTTTCTTT. V usage is TRBV10-3 and J usage is TRBJ1-1; D is perhaps TRBD1 (6 bases). Trimming removed 3 bases at V and 4 bases at J, with 12 bases between. The CDR3 runs to 14 residues. CDR1 is ENHRY and CDR2 is SYGVKD in the germline V gene.

This CDR3 reads CASSQAGTGGGETQYF. CDR3 DNA: TGTGCCAGCAGCCAAGCGGGGACGGGGGGTGGAGAGACCCAGTACTTC. This chain uses TRBV4-2 with TRBJ2-5, with TRBD2 matching over 7 bases. Trimming took 1 base from V and 4 from J; bases not matched to a gene: 9. The CDR3 contains 16 residues. The germline V gene encodes CDR1 LGHNA and CDR2 YNFKEQ.

The chain links TRBV19 to TRBJ2-5; 7 bases are a match to TRBD1. The trim removed 8 bases at V and 5 bases at J, leaving 5 bases unmatched. The CDR3 consists of 12 residues. Germline-derived CDR1 and CDR2 are LNHDA and SQIVND (reference sequence). The CDR3 sequence: CASSTGRETQYF. CDR3 sequence (DNA): TGTGCCAGTTCGACAGGGCGGGAGACCCAGTACTTC. Full variable domain (rest looked up from reference TRBV19 and TRBJ2-5): DGGITQSPKYLFRKEGQNVTLSCEQNLNHDAMYWYRQDPGQGLRLIYYSQIVNDFQKGDIAEGYSVSREKKESFPLTVTSAQKNPTAFYLCASSTGRETQYFGPGTRLLVL.

This sequence joins TRBV6-5 and TRBJ1-1; a weak D match, TRBD1 (6 bases). Germline CDR1 and CDR2: MNHEY and SVGAGI. The V gene lost 5 bases and the J gene lost 4 bases, with 8 bases spanning the gap. This CDR3 is built from 12 residues. The CDR3 nucleotides are TGTGCCAGCAGTACCAGGGGCACTGAAGCTTTCTTT. Its protein product is CASSTRGTEAFF.

The V gene is TRBV6-5, the J gene TRBJ2-7, with no clear D. V dropped 5 bases and J dropped 3 bases, with 17 bases sitting between them. The CDR3 is 15 residues long. The germline V gene encodes CDR1 MNHEY and CDR2 SVGAGI. CDR3: CASSQRLSFLYEQYF. The CDR3 nucleotides read TGTGCCAGCAGTCAAAGACTTTCTTTCCTCTACGAGCAGTACTTC.

This chain joins TRBV25-1 and TRBJ1-2; 7 nucleotides agree with TRBD1. The germline CDR1 and CDR2 sequences are MGHDK and SYGVNS. V was pared by 4 bases and J by 7 bases, with 21 bases of the junction left unmatched. The CDR3 spans 18 residues. CDR3 bases: TGTGCCAGCAGTGCGAGTATAGAGAAAAAGGGGGCAGGTCCTGGCTACACCTTC. Residues: CASSASIEKKGAGPGYTF.

The V gene is TRBV4-3, the J gene TRBJ1-3; possibly TRBD1 for D (5 bases). The V end lost 0 bases, the J end lost 2 bases, and 5 bases lay between the germline ends. The CDR3 sequence is 14 residues long. Per germline, CDR1 LGHNA and CDR2 YSLEER. Written as DNA, the CDR3 is TGCGCCAGCAGCCAAGACAGGGCTGGAAACACCATATATTTT. Protein sequence: CASSQDRAGNTIYF.

The rearrangement uses TRBV24-1 and TRBJ1-1, with 9 bases matching TRBD1. Trimming at V came to 2 bases and at J to 6 bases, leaving 12 bases not matched to a gene. This CDR3 comprises 17 residues. In germline, CDR1 is KGHDR, CDR2 SFDVKD. This CDR3 is CATSDSPTGTGLAEAFF. The DNA for the CDR3 is TGTGCCACCAGTGATTCGCCGACCGGGACAGGGCTCGCTGAAGCTTTCTTT.

This clone was seen a single time. The chain couples TRBV25-1 to TRBJ2-1, with 7 bases aligning to TRBD2. With V trimmed by 6 bases and J by 4 bases, 9 bases remained unmatched. The germline V gene encodes CDR1 MGHDK and CDR2 SYGVNS. CDR3 size: 15 residues. The CDR3 loop reads CASSTLGTKYNEQFF. For the CDR3, the DNA is TGTGCCAGCAGCACACTGGGGACTAAATACAATGAGCAGTTCTTC.

The chain couples TRBV2 to TRBJ1-5; no clear D. CDR3 length equals 15 residues. Trimming shortened V by 6 bases and J by 4 bases, and 16 bases separated the two germline ends. Germline V CDR1 and CDR2: SNHLY, FYNNEI. The CDR3 loop reads CASRGDTARNQPQHF. CDR3 in DNA: TGTGCCAGCAGGGGTGACACCGCCCGGAATCAGCCCCAGCATTTT. Full variable domain (outside the CDR3, taken from reference TRBV2 and TRBJ1-5): EPEVTQTPSHQVTQMGQEVILRCVPISNHLYFYWYRQILGQKVEFLVSFYNNEISEKSEIFDDQFSVERPDGSNFTLKIRSTKLEDSAMYFCASRGDTARNQPQHFGDGTRLSIL.

This chain uses TRBV7-8 with TRBJ2-7, with a tentative D call TRBD1 (6 bases). The germline gives CDR1 SGHVS, CDR2 FQNEAQ. V was pared by 5 bases and J by 0 bases, with 11 bases between. The CDR3 loop spans 14 amino acids. The CDR3, as DNA: TGTGCCAGCAGCCCGGGGACAAGCTCCTACGAGCAGTACGTC. Protein sequence: CASSPGTSSYEQYV.

This clone was counted once. The chain couples TRBV18 to TRBJ2-3, with TRBD2 matching 7 bases. The CDR3 sequence is 17 residues long. Germline V lookup: CDR1 KGHSH, CDR2 LQKENI. V lost 3 bases and J lost 0; bases outside the gene matches: 9. For the CDR3, the DNA is TGTGCCAGCTCACCTCCGGGGGGTCCACTCAGCACAGATACGCAGTATTTT. Translated, it gives CASSPPGGPLSTDTQYF.

The V gene is TRBV2, the J gene TRBJ2-2; possible D gene TRBD1, 5 bases. The CDR3 has 15 amino acids. V gave up 6 bases and J gave up 5 bases, with 16 bases separating them. Per germline, CDR1 SNHLY and CDR2 FYNNEI. CDR3 DNA: TGTGCCAGCAGGGCCGACAGAATTGAGACCGGGGAGCTGTTTTTT. Residues: CASRADRIETGELFF.

This chain connects TRBV3-1 (or the pseudogene TRBV3-2) to TRBJ1-2, with a weak D call TRBD1 (5 bases). Looked up from germline, CDR1 is LGHDT and CDR2 is YNNKEL (reference sequence). CDR3 length equals 16 residues. V lost 0 bases to trimming and J lost 3 bases, with 14 bases between them. The CDR3 is CASSQDPAQAYYGYTF. DNA for the CDR3: TGTGCCAGCAGCCAAGACCCGGCACAGGCCTACTATGGCTACACCTTC.

V usage is TRBV5-1 and J usage is TRBJ2-2; D might be TRBD1 (6 bases). This CDR3 is 16 amino acids long. Germline loops: CDR1 SGHRS, CDR2 YFSETQ. Trimming pared 4 bases from V and 0 bases from J, leaving 13 bases between. The CDR3 region is CASSPGAGANTGELFF. The CDR3 DNA follows: TGCGCCAGCAGCCCCGGGGCAGGGGCGAACACCGGGGAGCTGTTTTTT. Full variable domain (missing parts from reference TRBV5-1 and TRBJ2-2): KAGVTQTPRYLIKTRGQQVTLSCSPISGHRSVSWYQQTPGQGLQFLFEYFSETQRNKGNFPGRFSGRQFSNSRSEMNVSTLELGDSALYLCASSPGAGANTGELFFGEGSRLTVL.

The chain uses TRBV14 and TRBJ1-2; D call uncertain. This CDR3 has 16 amino acids. V was pared by 4 bases and J by 2 bases, with 17 bases between. Germline CDR1 is SGHDN and CDR2 is FVKESK. CDR3 bases: TGTGCCAGCAGCCTACGCGATCGGGGTCTGAACTATGGCTACACCTTC. It yields the protein CASSLRDRGLNYGYTF.

This sequence joins TRBV19 and TRBJ1-3; possible D gene TRBD1, 5 bases. The V and J ends lost 7 bases and 0 bases respectively, with 16 bases between them. The germline CDR1 and CDR2 sequences are LNHDA and SQIVND (reference sequence). This CDR3 comprises 16 residues. The CDR3 DNA reads TGTGCCAGTATGGGCCCTCGGACACTCTCTGGAAACACCATATATTTT. This gives the protein CASMGPRTLSGNTIYF. Combining the CDR3 with reference TRBV19 and TRBJ1-3 gives the whole variable domain DGGITQSPKYLFRKEGQNVTLSCEQNLNHDAMYWYRQDPGQGLRLIYYSQIVNDFQKGDIAEGYSVSREKKESFPLTVTSAQKNPTAFYLCASMGPRTLSGNTIYFGEGSWLTVV.

This clone appeared a few times. This chain uses TRBV7-2 with TRBJ1-2; a possible D gene is TRBD1 (6 bases). This CDR3 is built from 14 residues. Germline CDR1 reads SGHTA; CDR2 reads FQGNSA. Between the trimmed V and J ends, which lost 5 bases and 7 bases, there was a span of 17 bases. The CDR3 region has the DNA TGTGCCAGCAGCCCTGACAGGCAAATAGGTGGCTACACCTTC. It translates to CASSPDRQIGGYTF.

The chain is built from TRBV18 and TRBJ1-1, with D possibly matching TRBD1 (6 bases). The CDR3 length is 16 residues. CDR1 and CDR2 from the germline V gene are KGHSH and LQKENI. Trimming left V 6 bases short and J 0 bases short, with 17 bases between. The CDR3 here is CASSHSRTAMNTEAFF. The CDR3, as DNA: TGTGCCAGCTCCCACAGTCGGACAGCGATGAACACTGAAGCTTTCTTT.

This clone was counted a few times. The chain employs TRBV18 and TRBJ2-5; possible D gene TRBD1, 6 bases. V dropped 3 bases and J dropped 5 bases, with 13 bases sitting between them. The CDR3 is 14 amino acids. Germline V gene data show CDR1 as KGHSH and CDR2 as LQKENI. The CDR3 DNA reads TGTGCCAGCTCACCGACGGACAGTACGGAGACCCAGTACTTC. Translated: CASSPTDSTETQYF.

The rearrangement links TRBV7-9 to TRBJ1-2; D is uncertain. Germline loops: CDR1 SEHNR, CDR2 FQNEAQ (reference sequence). Trimming removed 1 base from V and 8 bases from J, with 17 bases in between. The CDR3 extends over 15 amino acids. The CDR3: CASSLGNLGWRGYTF. CDR3 sequence (DNA): TGTGCCAGCAGCTTAGGGAACTTGGGCTGGCGCGGCTACACCTTC.

The chain employs TRBV19 and TRBJ1-1; 10 bases line up with TRBD1. CDR3 length: 15 residues. V lost 5 bases, J lost 3 bases, and 6 bases stayed unmatched. The germline gives CDR1 LNHDA, CDR2 SQIVND (reference sequence). This CDR3 is CASSAWTGGDTEAFF. The CDR3 region has the DNA TGTGCCAGTAGTGCCTGGACAGGGGGTGACACTGAAGCTTTCTTT.

The V call is TRBV6-6, the J call TRBJ1-2; D is perhaps TRBD1 (5 bases). V was clipped by 6 bases and J by 7 bases, with 21 bases between them. In germline, CDR1 is MNHNY, CDR2 SVGAGI (reference sequence). The CDR3 has 15 residues. This CDR3 reads CASRGTGRAVGGYTF. The CDR3 region has the DNA TGTGCCAGCAGGGGTACAGGCAGGGCGGTGGGTGGCTACACCTTC.